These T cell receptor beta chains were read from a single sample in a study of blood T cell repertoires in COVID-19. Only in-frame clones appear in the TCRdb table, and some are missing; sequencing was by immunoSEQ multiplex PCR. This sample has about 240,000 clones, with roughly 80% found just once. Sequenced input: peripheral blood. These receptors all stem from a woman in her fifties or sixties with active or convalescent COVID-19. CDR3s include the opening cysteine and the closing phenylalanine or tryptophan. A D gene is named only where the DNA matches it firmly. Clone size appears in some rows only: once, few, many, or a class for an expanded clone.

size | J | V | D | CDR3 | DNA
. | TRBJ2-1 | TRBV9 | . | CASSVASAGAAYNEQFF | TGTGCCAGCAGCGTAGCTAGCGCGGGGGCCGCCTACAATGAGCAGTTCTTC
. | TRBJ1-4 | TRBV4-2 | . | CASSPTSRVNEKLFF | TGTGCCAGCAGCCCCACCAGCAGGGTCAATGAAAAACTGTTTTTT
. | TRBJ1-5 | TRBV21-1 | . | CASSTSSYSNQPQHF | TGTGCCAGCAGCACCAGTAGCTATAGCAATCAGCCCCAGCATTTT
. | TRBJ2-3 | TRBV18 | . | CASSPSVSTDTQYF | TGTGCCAGCTCACCCTCAGTTAGCACAGATACGCAGTATTTT
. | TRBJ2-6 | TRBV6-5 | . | CASSQSGGGANVLTF | TGTGCCAGCAGCCAAAGCGGCGGTGGGGCCAACGTCCTGACTTTC
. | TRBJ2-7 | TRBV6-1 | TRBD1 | CASSDTGTGGYEQYF | TGTGCCAGCAGTGACACCGGGACAGGGGGCTACGAGCAGTACTTC
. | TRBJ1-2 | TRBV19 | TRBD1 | CASTPSTGVGYGYTF | TGTGCCAGTACCCCATCCACAGGGGTAGGGTATGGCTACACCTTC
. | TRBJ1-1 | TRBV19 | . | CASSRRGPPYTEAFF | TGTGCCAGTAGTAGGCGGGGGCCACCATACACTGAAGCTTTCTTT
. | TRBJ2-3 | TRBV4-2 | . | CASSQDVARGGSDTQYF | TGTGCCAGCAGCCAAGATGTTGCCAGGGGCGGGTCAGATACGCAGTATTTT
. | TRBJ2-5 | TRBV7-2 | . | CASSGGVGETQYF | TGTGCCAGCAGCGGAGGGGTAGGAGAGACCCAGTACTTC
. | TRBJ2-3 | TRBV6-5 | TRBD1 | CASSAGTDTDTQYF | TGTGCCAGCAGCGCCGGGACAGACACAGATACGCAGTATTTT
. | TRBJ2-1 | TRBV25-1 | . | CASSAVHNEQFF | TGTGCCAGCAGTGCAGTACACAATGAGCAGTTCTTC
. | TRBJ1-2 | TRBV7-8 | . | CASSHKGGDYGYTF | TGTGCCAGCAGTCATAAGGGAGGGGACTATGGCTACACCTTC
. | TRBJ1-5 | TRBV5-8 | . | CASSLGDTPNQPQHF | TGTGCCAGCAGCTTGGGGGACACACCCAATCAGCCCCAGCATTTT
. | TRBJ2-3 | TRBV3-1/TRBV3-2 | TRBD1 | CASSQVSTGSTDTQYF | TGTGCCAGCAGCCAAGTATCGACAGGGAGCACAGATACGCAGTATTTT
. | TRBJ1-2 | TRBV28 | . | CASSLGLWGDGGYTF | TGTGCCAGCAGTTTGGGCCTCTGGGGGGATGGTGGCTACACCTTC
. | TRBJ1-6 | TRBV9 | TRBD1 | CASSVYGTENSPLHF | TGTGCCAGCAGCGTATATGGGACAGAAAATTCACCCCTCCACTTT
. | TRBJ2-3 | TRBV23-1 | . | CASSQSEVRGADTQYF | TGCGCCAGCAGTCAATCTGAGGTGCGGGGAGCAGATACGCAGTATTTT
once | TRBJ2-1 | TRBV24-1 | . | CATSDSGGLSYNEQFF | TGTGCCACCAGTGATTCGGGGGGCTTATCCTACAATGAGCAGTTCTTC
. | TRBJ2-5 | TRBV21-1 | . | CASSKKETVETQYF | TGTGCCAGCAGCAAAAAAGAGACAGTAGAGACCCAGTACTTC
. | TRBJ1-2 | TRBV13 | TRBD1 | CASSYRQGGGYTF | TGTGCCAGCAGCTACAGACAGGGGGGGGGCTACACCTTC
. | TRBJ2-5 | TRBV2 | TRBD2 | CASSLGLAGYQETQYF | TGTGCCAGCAGCCTTGGACTAGCGGGGTACCAAGAGACCCAGTACTTC
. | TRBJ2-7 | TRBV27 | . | CASSRQSQSSYEQYF | TGTGCCAGCAGCCGACAGTCTCAGAGCTCCTACGAGCAGTACTTC
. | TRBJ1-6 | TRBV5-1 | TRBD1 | CASSPRQGDNSPLHF | TGCGCCAGCAGCCCCCGACAGGGGGATAATTCACCCCTCCACTTT
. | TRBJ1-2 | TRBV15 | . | CATSRDIQGDGYTF | TGTGCCACCAGCAGAGATATCCAGGGCGATGGCTACACCTTC
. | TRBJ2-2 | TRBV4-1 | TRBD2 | CASSQGLGAGGFTGELFF | TGCGCCAGCAGCCAAGGCCTTGGGGCGGGGGGATTCACCGGGGAGCTGTTTTTT
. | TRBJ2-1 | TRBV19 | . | CASSTSLIDEQFF | TGTGCCAGTAGTACCTCCCTTATAGATGAGCAGTTCTTC
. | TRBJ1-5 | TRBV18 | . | CASSPDTSQPQHF | TGTGCCAGCTCACCCGACACAAGTCAGCCCCAGCATTTT
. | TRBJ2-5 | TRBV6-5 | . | CASRRTTGRGETQYF | TGTGCCAGCAGGAGGACCACAGGGAGGGGAGAGACCCAGTACTTC
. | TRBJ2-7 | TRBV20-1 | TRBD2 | CSASFGASGAYEQYF | TGCAGTGCTAGTTTTGGGGCTAGCGGGGCCTACGAGCAGTACTTC
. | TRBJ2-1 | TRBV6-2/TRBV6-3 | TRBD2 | CASSYQWRGGHTYNEQFF | TGTGCCAGCAGTTACCAGTGGCGGGGGGGGCATACCTACAATGAGCAGTTCTTC
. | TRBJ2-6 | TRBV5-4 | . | CASRLARAGDLSGANVLTF | TGTGCCAGCAGACTGGCTAGGGCAGGGGACCTCTCTGGGGCCAACGTCCTGACTTTC
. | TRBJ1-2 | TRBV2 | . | CASRWDTLGGYTF | TGTGCCAGCAGATGGGACACCCTGGGGGGCTACACCTTC
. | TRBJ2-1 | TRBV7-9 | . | CASSLARAYNEQFF | TGTGCCAGCAGCTTAGCGCGGGCCTACAATGAGCAGTTCTTC
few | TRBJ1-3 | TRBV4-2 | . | CASSQDHGNTIYF | TGTGCCAGCAGCCAAGATCATGGAAACACCATATATTTT
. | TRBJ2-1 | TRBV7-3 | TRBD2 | CASSSTSGGYNEQFF | TGTGCCAGCAGCTCCACTAGCGGGGGGTACAATGAGCAGTTCTTC
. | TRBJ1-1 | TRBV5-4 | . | CASSLKYGRGTEAFF | TGTGCCAGCAGCTTGAAGTACGGGCGGGGCACTGAAGCTTTCTTT
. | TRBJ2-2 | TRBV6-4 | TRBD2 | CASSDVAGGDTGELFF | TGTGCCAGCAGTGACGTCGCGGGGGGTGACACCGGGGAGCTGTTTTTT
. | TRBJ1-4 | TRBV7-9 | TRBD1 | CASEKGQGAEKLFF | TGTGCCTCGGAAAAGGGACAGGGGGCTGAAAAACTGTTTTTT
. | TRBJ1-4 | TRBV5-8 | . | CASSRNWESEKLFF | TGTGCCAGCAGCCGGAACTGGGAGTCTGAAAAACTGTTTTTT
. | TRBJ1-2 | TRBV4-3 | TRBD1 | CASSQDSGRGNYGYTF | TGCGCCAGCAGCCAAGATTCGGGCAGGGGGAACTATGGCTACACCTTC
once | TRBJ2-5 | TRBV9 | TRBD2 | CASSQGLAGGIQETQYF | TGTGCCAGCAGCCAGGGACTAGCGGGGGGGATCCAAGAGACCCAGTACTTC
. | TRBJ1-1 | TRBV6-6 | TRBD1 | CASRGGQGVKDPFF | TGTGCCAGCAGAGGGGGACAGGGGGTAAAGGATCCTTTCTTT
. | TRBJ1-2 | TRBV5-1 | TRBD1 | CASSPGQVPYGYTF | TGCGCCAGCAGTCCTGGACAGGTCCCCTATGGCTACACCTTC
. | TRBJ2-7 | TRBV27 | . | CASKPRVGEQYF | TGTGCCAGCAAACCCAGGGTTGGCGAGCAGTACTTC